Sequencing of this TCR beta chain was carried out in a study of blood T cell repertoires in COVID-19. Study at large: Acute-phase and convalescent COVID-19 samples originated in the United States, Italy and Spain. PBMCs, B-cell-depleted T cells, or T cells provided the cDNA or gDNA that made up the material.

Methods used by the authors: Nucleated cell number was recorded as an estimate derived from reference gene primer amplification. Sequencing used immunoSEQ multiplex PCR; TCRdb keeps in-frame clones, though not all of them. V and J calls and clone size come straight from that table; D and trimming were deduced from the DNA. Of hundreds of thousands of clones in the sample, approximately 88% are singletons; the top ten hold around 6%. The germline V gene has CDR1 SNHLY and CDR2 FYNNEI. With V trimmed by 5 bases and J by 3 bases, 7 bases remained unmatched. This CDR3 spans 16 amino acids. This clone was seen more than once but under ten times.

Material for sequencing was peripheral blood. The chain joins TRBV2 to TRBJ2-6, with 7 positions matching TRBD2. This sequence originates from a man aged 55 to 70 who had recovered from COVID-19. CDR3 sequence: CASSSQREGGANVLTF. The CDR3 DNA reads TGTGCCAGCAGTTCCCAGAGGGAGGGTGGGGCCAACGTCCTGACTTTC.